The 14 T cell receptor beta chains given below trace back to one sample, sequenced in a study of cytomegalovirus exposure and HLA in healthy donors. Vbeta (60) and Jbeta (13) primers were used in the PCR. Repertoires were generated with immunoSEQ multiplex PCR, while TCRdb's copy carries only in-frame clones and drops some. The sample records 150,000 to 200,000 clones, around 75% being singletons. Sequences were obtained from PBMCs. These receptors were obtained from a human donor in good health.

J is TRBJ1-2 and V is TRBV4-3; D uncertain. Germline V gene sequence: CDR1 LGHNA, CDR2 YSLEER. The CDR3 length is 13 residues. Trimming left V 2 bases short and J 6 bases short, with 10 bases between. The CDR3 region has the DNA TGCGCCAGCAGCCAATCTCTGGAGAATGGCTACACCTTC. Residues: CASSQSLENGYTF.

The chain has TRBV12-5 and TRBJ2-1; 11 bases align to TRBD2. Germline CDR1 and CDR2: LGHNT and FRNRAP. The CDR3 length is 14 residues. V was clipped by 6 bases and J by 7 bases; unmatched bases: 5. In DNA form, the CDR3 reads TGTGCTAGTGGCTTAGCGGGGGGGCGGAATGAGCAGTTCTTC. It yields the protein CASGLAGGRNEQFF.

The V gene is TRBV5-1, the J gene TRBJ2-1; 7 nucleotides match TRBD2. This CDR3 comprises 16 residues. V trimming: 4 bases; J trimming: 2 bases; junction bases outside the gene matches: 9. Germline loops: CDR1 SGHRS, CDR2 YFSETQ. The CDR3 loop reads CASSPLTSDPYNEQFF. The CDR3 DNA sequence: TGCGCCAGCAGCCCCCTTACTAGCGACCCCTACAATGAGCAGTTCTTC. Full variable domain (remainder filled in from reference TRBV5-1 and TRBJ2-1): KAGVTQTPRYLIKTRGQQVTLSCSPISGHRSVSWYQQTPGQGLQFLFEYFSETQRNKGNFPGRFSGRQFSNSRSEMNVSTLELGDSALYLCASSPLTSDPYNEQFFGPGTRLTVL.

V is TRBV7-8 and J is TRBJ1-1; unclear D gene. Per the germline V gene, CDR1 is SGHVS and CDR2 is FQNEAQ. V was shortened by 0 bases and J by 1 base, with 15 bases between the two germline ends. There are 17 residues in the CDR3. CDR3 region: CASSLAIGRQKNTEAFF. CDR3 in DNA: TGTGCCAGCAGCTTAGCGATCGGGAGGCAGAAGAACACTGAAGCTTTCTTT.

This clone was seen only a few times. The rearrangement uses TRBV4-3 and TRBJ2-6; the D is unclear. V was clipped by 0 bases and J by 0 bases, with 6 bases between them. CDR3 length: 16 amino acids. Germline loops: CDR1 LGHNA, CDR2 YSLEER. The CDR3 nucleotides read TGCGCCAGCAGCCAAGATGTCGGCTCTGGGGCCAACGTCCTGACTTTC. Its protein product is CASSQDVGSGANVLTF.

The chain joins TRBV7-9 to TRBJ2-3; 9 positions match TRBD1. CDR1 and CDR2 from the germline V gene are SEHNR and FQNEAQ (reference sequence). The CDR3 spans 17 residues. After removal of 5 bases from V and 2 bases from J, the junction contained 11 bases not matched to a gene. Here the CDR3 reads CASSIGTGSTHTDTQYF. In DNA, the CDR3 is TGTGCCAGCAGCATCGGGACAGGGTCGACCCACACAGATACGCAGTATTTT.

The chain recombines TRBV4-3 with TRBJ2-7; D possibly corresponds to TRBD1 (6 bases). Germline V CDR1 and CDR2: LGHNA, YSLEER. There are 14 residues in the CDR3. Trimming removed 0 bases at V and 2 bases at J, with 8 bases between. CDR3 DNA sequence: TGCGCCAGCAGCCAAGACAGGGGAGCCTACGAGCAGTACTTC. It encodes CASSQDRGAYEQYF.

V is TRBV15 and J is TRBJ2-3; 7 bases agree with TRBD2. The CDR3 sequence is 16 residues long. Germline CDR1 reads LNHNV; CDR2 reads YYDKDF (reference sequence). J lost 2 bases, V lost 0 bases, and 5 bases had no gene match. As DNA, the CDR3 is TGTGCCACCAGCAGAGATTCGGGGGGTTTCACAGATACGCAGTATTTT. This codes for CATSRDSGGFTDTQYF. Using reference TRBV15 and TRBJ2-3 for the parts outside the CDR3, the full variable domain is DAMVIQNPRYQVTQFGKPVTLSCSQTLNHNVMYWYQQKSSQAPKLLFHYYDKDFNNEADTPDNFQSRRPNTSFCFLDIRSPGLGDTAMYLCATSRDSGGFTDTQYFGPGTRLTVL.

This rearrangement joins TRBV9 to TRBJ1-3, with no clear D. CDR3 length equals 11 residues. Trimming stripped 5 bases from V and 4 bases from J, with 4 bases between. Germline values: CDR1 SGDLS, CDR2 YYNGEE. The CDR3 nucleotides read TGTGCCAGCAGGCAGGGAAACACCATATATTTT. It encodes CASRQGNTIYF.

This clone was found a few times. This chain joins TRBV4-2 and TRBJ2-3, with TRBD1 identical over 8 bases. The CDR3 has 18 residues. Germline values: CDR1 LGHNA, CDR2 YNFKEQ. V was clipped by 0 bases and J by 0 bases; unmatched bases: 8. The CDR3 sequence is CASSQDRQGFSSTDTQYF. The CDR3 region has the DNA TGTGCCAGCAGCCAAGATCGACAGGGGTTTTCTAGCACAGATACGCAGTATTTT.

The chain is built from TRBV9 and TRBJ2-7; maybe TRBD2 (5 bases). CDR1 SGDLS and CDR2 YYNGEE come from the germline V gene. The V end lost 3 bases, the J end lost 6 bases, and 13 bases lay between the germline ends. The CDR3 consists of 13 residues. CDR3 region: CASSGTSFSEQYF. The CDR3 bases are TGTGCCAGCAGCGGAACTAGTTTTAGCGAGCAGTACTTC.

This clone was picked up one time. The CDR3 protein is CASSPRGGSGNTIYF. The CDR3 DNA reads TGTGCCAGCAGCCCGCGCGGAGGCTCTGGAAACACCATATATTTT. V is TRBV7-9 and J is TRBJ1-3, with unresolved D. CDR1 and CDR2 from the germline V gene are SEHNR and FQNEAQ (reference sequence). The CDR3 runs to 15 residues. Trimming took off 5 bases at V and 0 bases at J, with 11 bases between the two ends.

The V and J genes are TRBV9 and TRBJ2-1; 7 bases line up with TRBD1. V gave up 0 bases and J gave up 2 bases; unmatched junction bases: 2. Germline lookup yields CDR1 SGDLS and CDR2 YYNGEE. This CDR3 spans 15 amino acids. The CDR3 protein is CASSVDGTAYNEQFF. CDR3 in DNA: TGTGCCAGCAGCGTAGATGGGACAGCCTACAATGAGCAGTTCTTC.

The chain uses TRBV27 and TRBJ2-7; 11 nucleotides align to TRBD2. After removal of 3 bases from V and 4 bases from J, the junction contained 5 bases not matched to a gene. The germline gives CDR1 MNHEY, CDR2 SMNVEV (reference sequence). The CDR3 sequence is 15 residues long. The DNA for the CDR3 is TGTGCCAGCAGTTTCCTAGCGGGGGGCGATTACGAGCAGTACTTC. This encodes CASSFLAGGDYEQYF.